This T cell receptor (beta chain) was captured in a study of T-cell memory formation after mild COVID-19. Germline CDR1 reads SQVTM; CDR2 reads ANQGSEA. Trimming stripped 0 bases from V and 5 bases from J, with 28 bases between. This CDR3 comprises 19 residues. From the 5' RACE reads, TCRdb called clonotypes with MiXCR, one entry per CDR3 protein. The sample consists of about 110,000 distinct CDR3 sequences, roughly 20% of them appearing once. Sequenced: PBMCs or a T cell subset sorted from them (not recorded which). The chain employs TRBV29-1 and TRBJ2-5; D is perhaps TRBD2 (5 bases). This clonotype was obtained from a man younger than 30 who had mild COVID-19 (a few samples of this study predate the infection). Cell type and time point are not known. The CDR3: CSVEDDWGWKEGKWETQYF. The CDR3 DNA reads TGCAGCGTTGAAGACGACTGGGGATGGAAAGAGGGTAAATGGGAGACCCAGTACTTC.